This T cell receptor (beta chain) is from a study of blood T cells in healthy people across ages. General study points: Roughly linearly, TCR beta diversity per million T cells fell as age increased. Conclusively comparing naive with antigen-experienced cells was impossible with unsorted PBMCs. Long-lived donors carried more naive CD4+ cells and greater diversity than aged donors.

The CDR3 covers 18 residues. Per germline, CDR1 MDHEN and CDR2 SYDVKM. The V and J ends lost 5 bases and 5 bases, in that order; junction bases with no gene match: 18. Each sample yielded at least 6 million isolated PBMCs. A J-beta primer mix and a sample-barcoded 5' primer were used in a second PCR of roughly 7 to 12 cycles. MiXCR, run by TCRdb on the 5' RACE reads, gives a single entry per CDR3 protein. The sample carries hundreds of thousands of distinct CDR3 sequences, over 40% recorded once. With respect to this clonotype: Its antigen remains unidentified.

This TCR was recovered from a woman of 80 years or more in good health. The chain is built from TRBV28 and TRBJ1-5, with 7 bases aligning to TRBD1. The material sequenced was blood. CDR3 loop: CASSLSTGLGSLDQPQHF. The CDR3 nucleotides are TGTGCCAGCAGTCTATCGACAGGGTTAGGGAGTTTGGATCAGCCCCAGCATTTT.